The 25 T cell receptor beta chains presented below share a single source sample, sequenced in a study of blood T cell repertoires in COVID-19. Here immunoSEQ multiplex PCR was the method, and the copy in TCRdb shows in-frame clones only, minus some. The table includes about 190,000 clones, 90% detected once. Sequencing input: peripheral blood. These receptors came from a man aged 45-60 years with acute or convalescent COVID-19.

J is TRBJ2-2 and V is TRBV7-2, with D possibly matching TRBD1 (6 bases). Germline V gives CDR1 SGHTA, CDR2 FQGNSA. The CDR3 contains 17 residues. Trimming removed 3 bases from V and 0 bases from J, with 14 bases in between. CDR3 DNA: TGTGCCAGCAGCTTTTTCGGACAGCCCGCGAACACCGGGGAGCTGTTTTTT. Protein sequence: CASSFFGQPANTGELFF.

Remarks on this clone: The germline gene is not matched at one end of the junction; a read error may be the cause. The genes are TRBV2 and TRBJ1-1; no definite D call. The CDR3 has 8 amino acids. CDR1 and CDR2 from the germline V gene are SNHLY and FYNNEI. CDR3 sequence: CASGQINF. CDR3 DNA: TGTGCCAGCGGGCAGATCAACTTT.

This chain connects TRBV11-2 to TRBJ2-1, with D possibly being TRBD2 (6 bases). CDR1 and CDR2 (germline): SGHAT, FQNNGV. The CDR3 is 14 amino acids. Deletions cut 1 base from V and 7 bases from J, with 11 bases between. The CDR3 sequence: CASSLAGEGNEQFF. CDR3 DNA sequence: TGTGCCAGCAGCTTAGCGGGAGAGGGGAATGAGCAGTTCTTC.

The V call is TRBV28, the J call TRBJ2-3; D ambiguous. Germline loops: CDR1 MDHEN, CDR2 SYDVKM. The CDR3 has 15 residues. V dropped 7 bases and J dropped 2 bases, with 16 bases sitting between them. CDR3 loop: CASTSSGAATDTQYF. The CDR3 DNA reads as TGTGCCAGCACAAGTTCCGGAGCCGCCACAGATACGCAGTATTTT.

The V and J genes are TRBV30 and TRBJ2-1; 7 bases align to TRBD1. V was clipped by 3 bases and J by 12 bases; unmatched bases: 8. The CDR3 has 12 amino acids. Germline-derived CDR1 and CDR2 are GTSNPN and SVGIG (reference sequence). CDR3 sequence (DNA): TGTGCCTGGAGCCCACAGGGGCGGAGGCAGTTCTTC. This codes for CAWSPQGRRQFF.

The chain recombines TRBV7-3 with TRBJ2-7; possible D gene TRBD1, 6 bases. Germline lookup yields CDR1 SGHTA and CDR2 FQGTGA. V dropped 5 bases and J dropped 0 bases, with 11 bases sitting between them. The CDR3 has 14 residues. CDR3 amino acids: CASSPQGTSYEQYF. The CDR3 DNA sequence: TGTGCCAGCAGCCCCCAGGGGACCTCCTACGAGCAGTACTTC. The complete variable domain, with remaining parts taken from reference TRBV7-3 and TRBJ2-7, reads GAGVSQTPSNKVTEKGKYVELRCDPISGHTALYWYRQSLGQGPEFLIYFQGTGAADDSGLPNDRFFAVRPEGSVSTLKIQRTERGDSAVYLCASSPQGTSYEQYFGPGTRLTVT.

This sequence joins TRBV21-1 and TRBJ2-7; the D segment call TRBD1 is taken from the table without a DNA check. TRBV21-1 is a recognized pseudogene. The CDR3 loop spans 17 amino acids. In DNA, the CDR3 is TGTGCCAGCAGCAGGTGGACAGGGGGCGGGAGAAACTACGAGCAGTACTTC. Translating it yields CASSRWTGGGRNYEQYF.

The chain employs TRBV7-9 and TRBJ2-7; possibly TRBD1 for D (6 bases). Germline V gives CDR1 SEHNR, CDR2 FQNEAQ (reference sequence). V lost 4 bases and J 7 bases, leaving 17 bases between the germline ends. This CDR3 comprises 14 residues. The DNA of the CDR3 is TGTGCCAGCAGCTCCCCTCAGGGGCAAGGAGAGCAGTACGTC. Translation gives CASSSPQGQGEQYV.

The V call is TRBV2, the J call TRBJ2-1, with TRBD2 matching over 7 bases. This CDR3 has 14 residues. The J segment lost 8 bases and the V segment lost 2 bases, leaving 6 bases of the junction unmatched. The V gene's germline CDR1 is SNHLY and CDR2 FYNNEI. The CDR3 reads CASSEWRELYEQFF. CDR3 DNA sequence: TGTGCCAGCAGTGAATGGCGGGAGCTCTATGAGCAGTTCTTC.

The chain couples TRBV4-1 to TRBJ2-2; tentatively, D is TRBD1 (6 bases). CDR1 and CDR2 from the germline V gene are MGHRA and YSYEKL. This CDR3 comprises 15 residues. V was clipped by 2 bases and J by 4 bases, with 11 bases between them. The CDR3 spells CASSQNTGSTGELFF. The CDR3 nucleotides read TGCGCCAGCAGCCAAAATACAGGGTCCACCGGGGAGCTGTTTTTT.

The V gene is TRBV27, the J gene TRBJ1-1; a possible D gene is TRBD1 (5 bases). CDR3 length equals 13 residues. Trimming took 5 bases from V and 5 from J, leaving 12 bases between them. CDR1 MNHEY and CDR2 SMNVEV come from the germline V gene (reference sequence). CDR3 bases: TGTGCCAGCAGTCCAGTGGGGGGGACTGAAGCTTTCTTT. It codes for CASSPVGGTEAFF.

V gene TRBV4-1 combines with J gene TRBJ1-5, with 12 bases that match TRBD1. The CDR3 runs to 19 residues. Germline V lookup: CDR1 MGHRA, CDR2 YSYEKL. Trimming took 1 base from V and 7 from J; bases not matched to a gene: 14. The CDR3 region has the DNA TGCGCCAGCAGCCAAGCTCCGGGACAGGGGGCTGAGATCGGGCAGCCCCAGCATTTT. This encodes CASSQAPGQGAEIGQPQHF.

The chain has TRBV9 and TRBJ2-3, with 10 bases lining up with TRBD1. V lost 3 bases, J lost 8 bases, and 9 bases stayed unmatched. The CDR3 totals 15 residues. Germline V lookup: CDR1 SGDLS, CDR2 YYNGEE. The CDR3 protein is CASSAGQGIGVTQYF. The DNA of the CDR3 is TGTGCCAGCAGCGCGGGACAGGGGATAGGAGTTACGCAGTATTTT.

This chain connects TRBV7-9 to TRBJ1-4; D gene ambiguous. This CDR3 has 15 amino acids. CDR1 is SEHNR, CDR2 FQNEAQ, per germline (reference sequence). Trimming pared 4 bases from V and 8 bases from J, leaving 17 bases between. CDR3 sequence reads: CASSSRLGNGEKLFF. CDR3 nucleotide sequence: TGTGCCAGCAGCTCGCGACTCGGTAATGGCGAAAAACTGTTTTTT.

This clone was recorded a few times. The rearrangement joins TRBV9 to TRBJ2-7, with D perhaps TRBD1 (6 bases). The germline V gene has CDR1 SGDLS and CDR2 YYNGEE. The CDR3 sequence is 14 residues long. Trimming cost V 0 bases and J 5 bases, with 12 bases left between them. The CDR3, as DNA: TGTGCCAGCAGCGTAGCTACGGGACACAACGAGCAGTACTTC. It translates to CASSVATGHNEQYF.

The chain uses TRBV29-1 and TRBJ1-2, with a weak D call TRBD1 (5 bases). Germline CDR1 is SQVTM and CDR2 is ANQGSEA. The length of the CDR3 is 14 residues. With 7 bases removed from V and 2 bases from J, the gap between germline ends came to 17 bases. CDR3 nucleotides: TGCAGCGCTTCGGGGGAGGCGACCAACTATGGCTACACCTTC. It is translated as CSASGEATNYGYTF.

As to this clone: This same CDR3 is encoded by further DNA sequences in the sample. V and J are TRBV9 and TRBJ2-3, with 7 nucleotides matching TRBD1. Trimming cost V 0 bases and J 3 bases; bases outside gene matches: 1. This CDR3 spans 14 amino acids. The germline V gene encodes CDR1 SGDLS and CDR2 YYNGEE. The CDR3 DNA reads TGTGCCAGCAGCGTAGGACAGGGAACAGATACGCAGTATTTT. It specifies CASSVGQGTDTQYF.

The chain links TRBV29-1 to TRBJ2-5, with D possibly TRBD1 on 6 matching bases. CDR1 and CDR2 (germline): SQVTM, ANQGSEA. The V and J ends lost 8 bases and 4 bases respectively, with 20 bases between them. The CDR3 has 14 amino acids. The CDR3 here is CSILGQSEGETQYF. Written as DNA, the CDR3 is TGCAGCATCCTCGGACAGTCAGAGGGAGAGACCCAGTACTTC. Supplemented by reference TRBV29-1 and TRBJ2-5, the full variable domain reads SAVISQKPSRDICQRGTSLTIQCQVDSQVTMMFWYRQQPGQSLTLIATANQGSEATYESGFVIDKFPISRPNLTFSTLTVSNMSPEDSSIYLCSILGQSEGETQYFGPGTRLLVL.

The gene calls are TRBV7-2 and TRBJ2-1; 11 bases align to TRBD2. The ends lost 0 bases at V and 5 bases at J; junction bases unmatched: 3. The V gene's germline CDR1 is SGHTA and CDR2 FQGNSA. This CDR3 comprises 16 residues. In DNA, the CDR3 is TGTGCCAGCAGCTTAGCCGGGACTAGCGGACACAATGAGCAGTTCTTC. It translates to CASSLAGTSGHNEQFF.

This clone has ten or more counts. The chain carries TRBV7-2 and TRBJ2-7, with TRBD1 matching over 7 bases. V lost 1 base to trimming and J lost 3 bases; unmatched junction nucleotides: 9. The CDR3 has 16 residues. CDR1 and CDR2 from the germline V gene are SGHTA and FQGNSA. CDR3 protein: CASSLDPATGYYEQYF. The CDR3 DNA reads TGTGCCAGCAGCTTAGACCCTGCGACAGGGTACTACGAGCAGTACTTC.

The genes are TRBV4-2 and TRBJ2-2, with D possibly TRBD2 on 5 matching bases. The CDR3 is 16 residues long. The germline V and J ends were trimmed by 4 bases and 0 bases, with 12 bases remaining between them. The germline V gene has CDR1 LGHNA and CDR2 YNFKEQ. CDR3 bases: TGTGCCAGCAGCCTAGAACTAGGGACGAACACCGGGGAGCTGTTTTTT. Its translation is CASSLELGTNTGELFF.

This clone has only one observation. The chain is built from TRBV6-5 and TRBJ1-5; the D is unclear. V lost 7 bases, J lost 3 bases, and 16 bases lay in between. Germline CDR1 reads MNHEY; CDR2 reads SVGAGI. CDR3 length: 15 residues. The CDR3 here is CASTILEVLNQPQHF. The CDR3 nucleotides are TGTGCCAGCACCATTTTAGAAGTACTCAATCAGCCCCAGCATTTT.

V gene TRBV6-1 combines with J gene TRBJ2-4, with D perhaps TRBD2 (7 bases). The CDR3 covers 17 residues. Germline V gene lookup returns CDR1 MNHNS and CDR2 SASEGT. V gave up 3 bases and J gave up 2 bases, with 17 bases separating them. The CDR3 sequence: CASSDLTGGLPKNIQYF. The CDR3 region has the DNA TGTGCCAGCAGTGATCTTACGGGGGGCTTGCCCAAAAACATTCAGTACTTC.

V usage is TRBV6-1 and J usage is TRBJ1-2; a possible D gene is TRBD1 (6 bases). Germline CDR1 reads MNHNS; CDR2 reads SASEGT. The CDR3 totals 16 residues. V lost 0 bases and J 4 bases, leaving 15 bases between the germline ends. The CDR3, as DNA: TGTGCCAGCAGTGAAGCGCTCCGTACAGGGTCCTATGGCTACACCTTC. Translated, it gives CASSEALRTGSYGYTF.

The chain carries TRBV10-3 and TRBJ2-1; 8 positions match TRBD2. The J segment lost 0 bases and the V segment lost 3 bases, leaving 10 bases of the junction unmatched. Per germline, CDR1 ENHRY and CDR2 SYGVKD. The CDR3 is made up of 18 amino acids. CDR3 loop: CAISDSGVAGLSYNEQFF. The CDR3 nucleotides read TGTGCCATCAGTGATTCAGGAGTAGCGGGGCTCTCCTACAATGAGCAGTTCTTC.